The source of this T cell receptor (beta chain) is a study of shared clonotypes between healthy human individuals. Points from the study as a whole: On the whole, naive subsets had larger estimated richness than memory subsets had.

The assay used deep level. Clones were read by immunoSEQ multiplex PCR, and TCRdb kept only the in-frame ones, dropping some. The repertoire holds roughly 1,500,000 clones, with roughly 98.5% as singletons. As concerns this clone: Its antigen is unidentified.

Per the germline V gene, CDR1 is LNHDA and CDR2 is SQIVND (reference sequence). The CDR3 runs 18 residues. V dropped 3 bases and J dropped 0 bases, with 18 bases sitting between them. Healthy HIV-negative adults with no recent acute infections or vaccinations were recruited as donors. Every one of the donors was a Caucasian adult that lived in Nashville, Tennessee. Sequenced: naive CD4+ T cells sorted from blood. As to subset: CD45RA+ positively selected. This clonotype was obtained from a man aged 30-40 years in good health. The rearrangement links TRBV19 to TRBJ2-1, with D possibly TRBD1 on 7 matching bases. In DNA form, the CDR3 reads TGTGCCAGTAGTATGGGGCTAGCAGGGGGGAGCTCCTACAATGAGCAGTTCTTC. Translating it yields CASSMGLAGGSSYNEQFF.